This record concerns one TCR beta chain sequence. Its specificity is not known. 60 Vbeta and 13 Jbeta primers were used in PCR. The assay was immunoSEQ multiplex PCR, and TCRdb's table has in-frame clones only and misses some. The listing records 120,000 to 150,000 clones. The entry originates in a study of cytomegalovirus exposure and HLA in healthy donors. Notes on the study in general: Sequencing artifact likely explains a cluster of highly shared sequence variants. The authors later linked a missense DCLRE1C variant to TCR beta V- and J-gene trimming. When a later analysis was performed, an Asian-associated ancestry cluster reportedly had fewer N-insertions than the approximately 700-donor mean. Apparent HLA restriction characterized most CMV-associated TCR beta chains in a later analysis.

This CDR3 contains 14 residues. The ends lost 4 bases at V and 3 bases at J; junction bases unmatched: 3. Germline values: CDR1 SGDLS, CDR2 YYNGEE. The source of this sequence is a man aged 35 to 55 in good health and CMV-seronegative. The sample taken for sequencing was PBMCs. The rearrangement joins TRBV9 to TRBJ2-7, with 11 nucleotides matching TRBD2. CDR3 nucleotides: TGTGCCAGCAGCCCGGGGACTAGCGGCTACGAGCAGTACTTC. Its protein is CASSPGTSGYEQYF.